The T cell receptor (beta chain) under discussion was sequenced for a study of T-cell reconstitution after alpha-beta-depleted transplantation in children (dated by TCRdb to the mid-2010s). The study in broad terms: T-cell immune reconstitution after TCRalphabeta/CD19-depleted allogeneic hematopoietic cell transplantation in children was quantitatively tracked in the study by means of TCR repertoire profiling.

Receptors were amplified or captured by PCR. TCRdb lists the instrument as Illumina HiSeq 2500. TCR library preparation used molecular barcoding, with unique molecular identifiers applied to normalize quantification of the TCRbeta repertoire. TCRdb took the public reads, trimmed them with fastp at Q25, ran MiXCR for clone calling and kept in-frame beta chains. CDR3 protein duplicates are merged, each entry listing the most common genes and DNA. Here the sample has 200,000 to 250,000 distinct CDR3 sequences; more than 10% occur a single time. Roughly 2.6% of the sample is taken by the ten largest. The junction shows trimming of 2 bases on V and 2 bases on J, and the gene matches do not reach 1 base of it. The germline V gene supplies CDR1 SGHRS and CDR2 YFSETQ. The CDR3 holds 15 amino acids from the cysteine to the phenylalanine. This entry keeps only the CDR3 DNA: 45 bases, framed from base 1. Many counts were recorded for this clonotype. No antigen is known for it. Per-base quality was not reported, and no clone a single base away is much larger than it.

Sequencing was performed on PBMCs from the stem cell graft donor, taken from the stem cell graft. The sequence was collected from a human donor who donated a stem cell graft to a child with acute lymphoblastic leukemia. The chain is assembled from TRBV5-1 and TRBJ1-3; 10 bases in the middle match TRBD1. In nucleotide form, the sequence is TGCGCCAGCAGCTTCGGACAGGGGGCTGGAAACACCATATATTTT. Its product reads: CASSFGQGAGNTIYF.